This is a list of T cell receptor beta chains from one sample in a study of blood T cell repertoires in COVID-19. TCRdb keeps only in-frame clones here, not all; method: immunoSEQ multiplex PCR. In the table there are under 50,000 clones, roughly 87% of which are singletons. Specimen: peripheral blood. The source is a man between 60 and 70 years old with COVID-19, enrolled during active disease. CDR3s include the opening cysteine and the closing phenylalanine or tryptophan. Each record gives: V gene, clone size, J gene, D gene, CDR3 protein, CDR3 DNA. The D gene is left open where the match is weak. Clone size appears in some rows only: once, few, many, or a class for an expanded clone.

TRBV6-4	NA	TRBJ2-3	NA	CASSVNTGNTQYF	TGTGCCAGCAGCGTTAACACAGGGAACACGCAGTATTTT
TRBV5-6	NA	TRBJ2-7	NA	CASSPGLGSEQYF	TGTGCCAGCAGCCCAGGTTTGGGTAGCGAGCAGTACTTC
TRBV30	NA	TRBJ2-3	TRBD1	CARSGTGGPDTQYF	TGTGCCCGCTCCGGGACAGGGGGGCCAGATACGCAGTATTTT
TRBV11-3	NA	TRBJ1-3	NA	CASSVNGNTIYF	TGTGCCAGCAGTGTAAATGGAAACACCATATATTTT
TRBV3-1/TRBV3-2	NA	TRBJ2-3	NA	CASSQGNSGYTDTQYF	TGTGCCAGCAGCCAAGGAAATAGCGGATACACAGATACGCAGTATTTT
TRBV3-1/TRBV3-2	NA	TRBJ2-7	NA	CASSHRRREPYEQYF	TGTGCCAGCAGCCATCGTCGCAGGGAACCCTACGAGCAGTACTTC
TRBV3-1/TRBV3-2	once	TRBJ1-6	NA	CASSVGPNNSPLHF	TGTGCCAGCTCCGTGGGCCCGAATAATTCACCCCTCCACTTT
TRBV30	NA	TRBJ1-2	NA	CAWSVLAGYTF	TGTGCCTGGAGTGTACTTGCGGGCTACACCTTC
TRBV9	few	TRBJ1-2	TRBD1	CASSGRSGGKGYTF	TGTGCCAGCAGCGGAAGGTCAGGGGGCAAAGGCTACACCTTC
TRBV7-2	NA	TRBJ1-5	NA	CASSTQIGNQPQHF	TGTGCCAGCAGCACACAGATTGGCAATCAGCCCCAGCATTTT
TRBV18	NA	TRBJ1-1	NA	CASSAGPRGTEAFF	TGTGCCAGCTCAGCGGGACCCCGGGGCACTGAAGCTTTCTTT
TRBV11-2	NA	TRBJ1-1	NA	CASSLVPRGWNTEAFF	TGTGCCAGCAGCTTAGTCCCGCGGGGGTGGAACACTGAAGCTTTCTTT
TRBV7-8	once	TRBJ1-1	TRBD1	CASSSGQGSTEAFF	TGTGCCAGCAGCTCCGGACAGGGGTCCACTGAAGCTTTCTTT
TRBV12-3/TRBV12-4	NA	TRBJ1-2	TRBD1	CASREGQGNGYTF	TGTGCCAGCAGAGAGGGACAGGGTAATGGCTACACCTTC
TRBV11-1	NA	TRBJ2-3	TRBD1	CASSFRQGRGDTQYF	TGTGCCAGCAGCTTTCGACAGGGCAGGGGAGATACGCAGTATTTT
TRBV4-3	once	TRBJ1-2	NA	CASSQDRGTYGYTF	TGCGCCAGCAGCCAAGATCGGGGGACCTATGGCTACACCTTC
TRBV25-1	NA	TRBJ2-7	NA	CASNTGWGEQYF	TGTGCCAGCAACACAGGGTGGGGGGAGCAGTACTTC
TRBV27	NA	TRBJ2-1	TRBD1	CASSKAWDRGRNEQFF	TGTGCCAGCAGCAAAGCCTGGGACAGGGGGCGAAATGAGCAGTTCTTC
TRBV27	NA	TRBJ2-3	NA	CASLSVGGTDTQYF	TGTGCCAGCCTCTCGGTGGGAGGCACAGATACGCAGTATTTT
TRBV2	few	TRBJ1-4	TRBD1	CASSTSGQGTEKLFF	TGTGCCAGCAGTACCTCGGGACAGGGGACGGAAAAACTGTTTTTT
TRBV3-1/TRBV3-2	few	TRBJ2-5	NA	CASSRRSRSGETQYF	TGTGCCAGCAGCCGCCGTAGCCGATCCGGAGAGACCCAGTACTTC
TRBV4-1	NA	TRBJ2-7	TRBD1	CASSQEPSGQGLTVNLFHEQYF	TGCGCCAGCAGCCAAGAGCCCTCGGGACAGGGGCTCACGGTTAACTTGTTTCACGAGCAGTACTTC
TRBV29-1	NA	TRBJ1-5	TRBD1	CSVVTGGGQPQHF	TGCAGCGTTGTGACAGGGGGTGGTCAGCCCCAGCATTTT
TRBV5-1	NA	TRBJ1-1	TRBD1	CASYRGRGNTEAFF	TGCGCCAGCTACAGGGGGCGGGGGAACACTGAAGCTTTCTTT
TRBV5-1	NA	TRBJ2-7	TRBD1	CASSTGTVTYEQYF	TGCGCCAGCAGCACCGGGACAGTTACCTACGAGCAGTACTTC
TRBV30	NA	TRBJ1-4	NA	CAWSIKGVTNEKLFF	TGTGCCTGGAGCATTAAGGGGGTAACTAATGAAAAACTGTTTTTT